The rows below give T cell receptor beta chains drawn from one sample of a study of T cell responses to AZD1222 COVID-19 vaccine. The assay was immunoSEQ multiplex PCR, and TCRdb's table has in-frame clones only and misses some. This sample has 100,000 to 120,000 clones, with around 89% found just once. Sequences were derived from peripheral blood, sampled on day 0 of AZD1222 vaccination. The receptor set was obtained from an adult in good health. The CDR3 runs from the conserved cysteine through the conserved F or W. D genes are given only for firm matches. The size field is filled for only some rows; it gives once, few, many or a size class.

j_call d_call v_call clone_size cdr3_nt cdr3_aa
TRBJ2-1 . TRBV14 . TGTGCCAGCAGCCAAGATCTAGCGTCTTACAATGAGCAGTTCTTC CASSQDLASYNEQFF
TRBJ1-5 . TRBV24-1 . TGTGCCACCAGTGCAGGCGGGTTCAATCAGCCCCAGCATTTT CATSAGGFNQPQHF
TRBJ2-7 . TRBV5-1 . TGCGCCAGCAGCTTGGGGCAGGGCGAGCAGTACTTC CASSLGQGEQYF
TRBJ1-1 . TRBV4-1 . TGCGCCAGCAGCCACTCGGTTCAACACCGGGGCACTGAAGCTTTCTTT CASSHSVQHRGTEAFF
TRBJ1-2 . TRBV28 once TGTGCCAGCAGTTTCGGCGGCGGCTACACCTTC CASSFGGGYTF
TRBJ2-1 TRBD1 TRBV6-1 . TGTGCCAGCAGTGAATATGGGCAGGGGGCTGAATATGAGCAGTTCTTC CASSEYGQGAEYEQFF
TRBJ1-4 . TRBV11-2 . TGTGCCAGCAGCTTAGCAGGGCCGGAGGAAAAACTGTTTTTT CASSLAGPEEKLFF
TRBJ2-7 TRBD1 TRBV7-6 . TGTGCCAGCAGCTTAGAGGTTCCCGGGACAGGGGCTTACGAGCAGTACTTC CASSLEVPGTGAYEQYF
TRBJ1-1 TRBD1 TRBV9 once TGTGCCAGCAGCGCGGGAGGGGGCCCTGAAGCTTTCTTT CASSAGGGPEAFF
TRBJ1-1 TRBD1 TRBV3-1/TRBV3-2 . TGTGCCAGCAGCTCTCACGGGACAGGGGGCAGAGGCACTGAAGCTTTCTTT CASSSHGTGGRGTEAFF
TRBJ1-6 . TRBV5-1 . TGCGCCAGCAGCCCTGGGGGGGATTCACCCCTCCACTTT CASSPGGDSPLHF
TRBJ1-2 TRBD1 TRBV6-6 . TGTGCCAGCAGTTCCAGGACAGGGTTATGGGGTGGCTACACCTTC CASSSRTGLWGGYTF
TRBJ2-1 . TRBV20-1 . TGCAGTGCTAGTGGGGCGGGAATTAACAATGAGCAGTTCTTC CSASGAGINNEQFF
TRBJ2-2 TRBD1 TRBV7-3 . TGTGCCAGCAGCTTTAGGACAGGGGGTGGAACCGGGGAGCTGTTTTTT CASSFRTGGGTGELFF
TRBJ2-2 . TRBV6-5 . TGTGCCAGCAGTTACTCGATCGACCCGAACACCGGGGAGCTGTTTTTT CASSYSIDPNTGELFF
TRBJ2-1 . TRBV11-2 . TGTGCCAGCAGACTGGGGGCGTTTGGTGAGCAGTTCTTC CASRLGAFGEQFF
TRBJ1-6 TRBD1 TRBV10-3 . TGTGCCACCACGTTGGGACAGGGTAATTCACCCCTCCACTTT CATTLGQGNSPLHF
TRBJ1-4 . TRBV15 . TGTGCCACCAGCGGCCCCTGGGACGATGAAAAACTGTTTTTT CATSGPWDDEKLFF
TRBJ2-1 TRBD2 TRBV3-1/TRBV3-2 . TGTGCCAGCAGCCAAGTAGCGGGTGTGGTTGAGCAGTTCTTC CASSQVAGVVEQFF
TRBJ2-7 TRBD1 TRBV5-4 once TGTGCCAGCAGCTTGGTCCCAGGACAGGGGAACGAGCAGTACTTC CASSLVPGQGNEQYF
TRBJ1-2 . TRBV5-1 . TGCGCCAGCAGCTTGGACCAGCAAAACTATGGCTACACCTTC CASSLDQQNYGYTF
TRBJ2-7 . TRBV7-9 . TGTGCCAGCAGCCCCTCGGCGGGGACGGACTCCTACGAGCAGTACTTC CASSPSAGTDSYEQYF
TRBJ2-1 . TRBV12-3/TRBV12-4 few TGTGCCAGCAGATCAATCTGGGGTGAGCAGTTCTTC CASRSIWGEQFF
TRBJ2-7 . TRBV4-1 . TGCGCCAGCAGCCAAGATCCCCGAGACAGGAGGTACTTC CASSQDPRDRRYF
TRBJ2-7 . TRBV14 . TGTGCCAGCAGCCAAGACCGGAACTCCTACGAGCAGTACTTC CASSQDRNSYEQYF
TRBJ2-5 TRBD1 TRBV28 . TGTGCCAGCAGCCTGACAGGGGGCGAGACCCAGTACTTC CASSLTGGETQYF
TRBJ2-7 . TRBV10-2 . TGCGCCAGCAGCCCCGGCCTGGGAATCAGCTCCTACGAGCAGTACTTC CASSPGLGISSYEQYF
TRBJ2-7 TRBD1 TRBV5-6 . TGTGCCAGCAGCTTCATACAGGACAGGGATGACGAGCAGTACTTC CASSFIQDRDDEQYF
TRBJ2-7 TRBD1 TRBV18 . TGTGCCAGCTCACCGGGACAGGGCAGCGAGCAGTACTTC CASSPGQGSEQYF
TRBJ2-3 TRBD1 TRBV24-1 . TGTGCCACCAGTGACCCTGGACAGGGCCGGGCCACAGATACGCAGTATTTT CATSDPGQGRATDTQYF
TRBJ2-3 TRBD2 TRBV12-5 . TGTGCTAGTGGAACAGGACTAGCGGGGACCACAGATACGCAGTATTTT CASGTGLAGTTDTQYF
TRBJ1-2 . TRBV5-1 once TGCGCCAGCAGCTTGTCCGTTGGCAGGGGACGAAATGGCTACACCTTC CASSLSVGRGRNGYTF
TRBJ2-6 TRBD2 TRBV9 . TGTGCCAGCAGCGTGGGATCAGGACTAGCGGGATCTGGGGCCAACGTCCTGACTTTC CASSVGSGLAGSGANVLTF
TRBJ1-2 . TRBV14 once TGTGCCAGCAGCCAAGATATAAAAGAGGGGGAAACTGGCTACACCTTC CASSQDIKEGETGYTF
TRBJ1-3 . TRBV28 . TGTGCCAGCAGGAAGTCTGGAAACACCATATATTTT CASRKSGNTIYF
TRBJ2-1 TRBD2 TRBV15 . TGTGCCACCAGCAGATCCCAGCGGGGGGGATACTTATACTCCTACAATGAGCAGTTCTTC CATSRSQRGGYLYSYNEQFF
TRBJ1-2 . TRBV29-1 . TGCAGCGTTGTCAAGTTGGGCGAGGGGATCTATGGCTACACCTTC CSVVKLGEGIYGYTF
TRBJ1-2 . TRBV5-6 . TGTGCCAGCAGCAAGATGGGGATTAACTATGGCTACACCTTC CASSKMGINYGYTF
TRBJ1-6 . TRBV7-9 . TGTGCCAGCGTGGGGAACTATAATTCACCCCTCCACTTT CASVGNYNSPLHF
TRBJ2-5 TRBD1 TRBV7-2 . TGTGCCAGCAGCCTGAACAGGGGGGTAAAGACCCAGTACTTC CASSLNRGVKTQYF